The 5 T cell receptor delta chains listed next were all sequenced from one sample in a study of γδ T cells in repeated Plasmodium falciparum infection. Bulk repertoires came from Vgamma9/Vdelta2+ or Vdelta2-negative gammadelta T cells flow-sorted from PBMC. TCRdb fed the multiplex PCR reads into CATT to redo clone calling. Of around 50,000 delta-chain clones in the sample, about 1.6% were seen once. Specimen: gamma-delta T cells from blood. The receptors derive from a pool of human donors (malaria-infected and uninfected, not separated).

This clone was seen only a few times. The protein recorded in TCRdb matches a much larger clone and deviates from this DNA's translation at residue 16, suggesting a read error; the protein here is obtained by translating the DNA. This chain joins TRDV2 and TRDJ1, with TRDD3 matching over 8 bases. The CDR3 covers 19 residues. Germline CDR1 GEAIGNYY, CDR2 EKD. The DNA for the CDR3 is TGTGCCTGTGACACCGTTATCCAACTGGGGGTTCGGCACACCGATAATCTCATCTTT. Amino acid sequence: CACDTVIQLGVRHTDNLIF.

Note on this clone: A far larger clone is only one base removed, so a read error is likely. Other DNA sequences within the sample encode an identical CDR3. The gene calls are TRDV1 and TRDJ1; possible D gene TRDD3, 6 bases. The J gene is absent in TCRdb and was assigned here via DNA matching to germline. Between the trimmed V and J ends, which lost 1 base and 2 bases, there was a span of 26 bases. CDR1 and CDR2 (germline): TSWWSYY, QGS. This CDR3 comprises 20 residues. The CDR3 loop reads CALGEPRRGSWIHLTDKLIF. In nucleotides, the CDR3 is TGTGCTCTTGGGGAACCACGCCGGGGGTCTTGGATACACCTAACCGATAAACTCATCTTT.

On this clone itself: This likely reflects a read error, since a far larger clone is one base away. This sample includes further DNA sequences coding for the same CDR3. CDR3 coding DNA: TGTGCCTGTGACTCCGTTTTAATGGGTACTGGGGGATACGCCCACACCGATAAACTCATCTTC. It yields the protein CACDSVLMGTGGYAHTDKLIF. Here the V gene is TRDV2, but the J gene went uncalled; the DNA was not compared with TRDD3, the D call given in the table. In germline, CDR1 is GEAIGNYY, CDR2 EKD. This CDR3 is 21 amino acids long.

The sample holds a few counts of this clone. A much larger clone lies one base from this, so it may be a read error. The same CDR3 arises from other DNA sequences in this sample as well. This sequence joins TRDV1 and TRDJ1; either TRDD1 or TRDD3 may fit D (6 bases each). Germline V gives CDR1 TSWWSYY, CDR2 QGS. There are 27 residues in the CDR3. V was cut by 2 bases and J by 0 bases, with 46 bases left in between. DNA for the CDR3: TGTGCTCTTGGGGAAGTGAGAGTCCGAAAACCAGTACAGCTACTAGGGGAGAAATACTGGGACACCGATAAACTCATCTTT. Translating it yields CALGEVRVRKPVQLLGEKYWDTDKLIF.

As concerns this clone: TCRdb pairs this DNA with a much larger clone's protein that differs at residue 16, likely a read error; the protein shown was translated from the DNA. The J gene is uncalled and the V gene is TRDV2; the listed D gene, TRDD3, was not tested against the DNA. Germline values: CDR1 GEAIGNYY, CDR2 EKD. This CDR3 has 17 amino acids. The CDR3 DNA reads TGTGCCTGTGACCCCACCGGGGGGAGGCCCTCCACCGATAAACTCACCTTT. It encodes CACDPTGGRPSTDKLTF.